A selection of T cell receptor beta chains follows, all from one sample in a study of blood T cell repertoires in COVID-19. Sequencing used immunoSEQ multiplex PCR; TCRdb keeps in-frame clones, though not all of them. Of 230,000 or so clones in the sample, around 80% were seen once. The sequenced sample consisted of peripheral blood. All receptors come from a woman in her thirties or forties who had recovered from COVID-19. The CDR3 runs from the conserved cysteine through the conserved F or W. The D gene is left open where the match is weak. Size values are once, few and many counts, or a class for expanded clones, and some rows have none.

length	size	J	D	V	DNA	CDR3
15	few	TRBJ2-2	TRBD1	TRBV5-1	TGCGCCAGCAACTCCGGGACAGGGATAATCGGGGAGCTGTTTTTT	CASNSGTGIIGELFF
14	-	TRBJ2-7	-	TRBV7-2	TGTGCCAGCAGCTTTGCGGGGGCCACGGACGAGCAGTACTTC	CASSFAGATDEQYF
14	-	TRBJ1-5	-	TRBV18	TGTGCCAGCTCCACCTGGGGGGGGAATCAGCCCCAGCATTTT	CASSTWGGNQPQHF
18	-	TRBJ1-5	TRBD1	TRBV19	TGTGCCAGTAGTCCCCTGGGGACAGGGGGGAGTAATAATCAGCCCCAGCATTTT	CASSPLGTGGSNNQPQHF
14	-	TRBJ1-5	TRBD1	TRBV3-1/TRBV3-2	TGTGCCAGCAGCAAGACAGGGGGCAGTCAGCCCCAGCATTTT	CASSKTGGSQPQHF
14	-	TRBJ2-5	-	TRBV19	TGTGCCAGTACCGGGGATGGCGGGCTGGAGACCCAGTACTTC	CASTGDGGLETQYF
15	-	TRBJ2-7	-	TRBV10-2	TGCGCCAGCAGTGACCGAGCGGAGAAGTCCTACGAGCAGTACTTC	CASSDRAEKSYEQYF
16	-	TRBJ2-2	TRBD2	TRBV5-1	TGCGCCAGCAGAAATCTCGCGGGGGGGCGAACCGGGGAGCTGTTTTTT	CASRNLAGGRTGELFF
14	few	TRBJ1-3	TRBD1	TRBV5-5	TGTGCCAGCAGCGCCGGGACAGCTGGAAACACCATATATTTT	CASSAGTAGNTIYF
16	once	TRBJ2-7	-	TRBV28	TGTGCCAGCACCCCATCCGGTGGAAGGACTTCCTACGAGCAGTACTTC	CASTPSGGRTSYEQYF
14	-	TRBJ1-1	-	TRBV7-8	TGTGCCAGCAGCTTAGGGGGGCGGTACACTGAAGCTTTCTTT	CASSLGGRYTEAFF
16	-	TRBJ2-1	TRBD1	TRBV10-3	TGTGCCATCAGTGACCCCGGACAGGGAAGAGGGGATGAGCAGTTCTTC	CAISDPGQGRGDEQFF
13	-	TRBJ1-5	-	TRBV2	TGTGCCAGCAGTGACACAGGGAATCAGCCCCAGCATTTT	CASSDTGNQPQHF
15	-	TRBJ2-1	-	TRBV4-3	TGCGCCAGCAGCCAATTAAGCGGCGACCGCAATGAGCAGTTCTTC	CASSQLSGDRNEQFF
14	-	TRBJ2-7	-	TRBV27	TGTGCCAGCAGCATACAGTCCCCTCCGATAAAGCAGTACTTC	CASSIQSPPIKQYF
13	-	TRBJ1-1	-	TRBV11-3	TGTGCCAGCAGCTTAGGACCCTCAGAGGGAGCTTTCTTT	CASSLGPSEGAFF
15	-	TRBJ1-1	-	TRBV5-4	TGTGCCAGCAGCTCGCGGGCAGATCTGAACACTGAAGCTTTCTTT	CASSSRADLNTEAFF
15	-	TRBJ2-7	-	TRBV7-2	TGTGCCAGCAGCCTGGGGGGGGCCAGCTCCTACGAGCAGTACTTC	CASSLGGASSYEQYF
12	once	TRBJ1-1	-	TRBV5-1	TGCGCCAGCGGGGAGACGGACACTGAAGCTTTCTTT	CASGETDTEAFF
14	-	TRBJ1-2	TRBD1	TRBV5-1	TGCGCCAGCAGCACCGGACAGGGGGCGTGGGGCTACACCTTC	CASSTGQGAWGYTF
14	-	TRBJ2-2	-	TRBV7-9	TGTGCCAGCAGCTTGACGGGGGACACCGGGGAGCTGTTTTTT	CASSLTGDTGELFF
16	-	TRBJ2-7	TRBD1	TRBV7-8	TGTGCCAGCAGCTTTAATACCGGGACAGGATCCTACGAGCAGTACTTC	CASSFNTGTGSYEQYF
14	-	TRBJ1-2	-	TRBV6-5	TGTGCCAGCAGTTCAGGACAGACGAACCTTGGCTACACCTTC	CASSSGQTNLGYTF
17	-	TRBJ1-1	TRBD1	TRBV7-2	TGTGCCAGCAGCCCCAGACAGGGGGCGCGAGGAAACACTGAAGCTTTCTTT	CASSPRQGARGNTEAFF
13	-	TRBJ1-5	-	TRBV19	TGTGCCAGTAGTGAGGACAGAGATCAGCCCCAGCATTTT	CASSEDRDQPQHF
13	-	TRBJ2-1	-	TRBV6-5	TGTGCCAGCAATAGGGGGTCCTACAATGAGCAGTTCTTC	CASNRGSYNEQFF
16	-	TRBJ2-7	TRBD2	TRBV9	TGTGCCAGCAGCGTAGATGGGACTAGCGGCTCCTACGAGCAGTACTTC	CASSVDGTSGSYEQYF
15	-	TRBJ2-3	-	TRBV4-3	TGCGCCAGCAGCCAAGACGCGGGGAGCACAGATACGCAGTATTTT	CASSQDAGSTDTQYF
12	-	TRBJ2-7	-	TRBV5-1	TGCGCCAGCAGCCTACCCTCCTACGAGCAGTACTTC	CASSLPSYEQYF
14	-	TRBJ1-3	-	TRBV11-2	TGTGCCAGCAGGGAAGGGGCTTCTGGAAACACCATATATTTT	CASREGASGNTIYF
15	-	TRBJ2-1	-	TRBV6-2/TRBV6-3	TGTGCCAGCAGTTACCTAGCGAGCTCCTACAATGAGCAGTTCTTC	CASSYLASSYNEQFF
14	-	TRBJ2-1	-	TRBV5-1	TGCGCCAGCAGCTTGGGGGGCTCTGCCAATGAGCAGTTCTTC	CASSLGGSANEQFF
15	-	TRBJ2-1	TRBD2	TRBV6-5	TGTGCCAGCAGTTACTCGGGGGGGGATTACAATGAGCAGTTCTTC	CASSYSGGDYNEQFF
16	-	TRBJ1-1	TRBD1	TRBV6-2/TRBV6-3	TGTGCCAGCAGTCGTTTCGGACAGGGGAGGAACACTGAAGCTTTCTTT	CASSRFGQGRNTEAFF
15	-	TRBJ2-7	-	TRBV3-1/TRBV3-2	TGTGCCAGCAGCCAAGGTCCTCTTGGAGTAGGCGAGCAGTACTTC	CASSQGPLGVGEQYF
14	-	TRBJ1-1	-	TRBV9	TGTGCCAGCAGCGTAGATGGCGGGAACACTGAAGCTTTCTTT	CASSVDGGNTEAFF
14	-	TRBJ2-5	-	TRBV6-5	TGTGCCACGACGTGGGCAGAGGGCCAAGAGACCCAGTACTTC	CATTWAEGQETQYF
16	few	TRBJ2-3	-	TRBV2	TGTGCCAGCAGTGAATGGCAGGACATACGAGGAGATACGCAGTATTTT	CASSEWQDIRGDTQYF
16	few	TRBJ1-6	TRBD1	TRBV18	TGTGCCAGCTCACCACGGGACAGTGGATTGAATTCACCCCTCCACTTT	CASSPRDSGLNSPLHF
14	-	TRBJ1-2	-	TRBV21-1	TGTGCCAGCAGCACTCTCGGAGAGGCCTATGGCTACACCTTC	CASSTLGEAYGYTF
12	once	TRBJ2-5	-	TRBV28	TGTGCCAGCAGGTCGACAGAAGAGACCCAGTACTTC	CASRSTEETQYF
15	-	TRBJ1-3	-	TRBV10-3	TGTGCCATCAGTGACGCTCTGGGGGGGAGAAACACCATATATTTT	CAISDALGGRNTIYF
16	few	TRBJ2-3	TRBD1	TRBV19	TGTGCCAGTAGTATTGGGCAGGGGGCTGGCACAGATACGCAGTATTTT	CASSIGQGAGTDTQYF
15	-	TRBJ1-4	-	TRBV5-5	TGTGCCAGCAGCTTAGCCGGGCGAGGAGGGGAAAAACTGTTTTTT	CASSLAGRGGEKLFF
12	-	TRBJ1-3	-	TRBV11-3	TGTGCCAGCAGCGCGCCGGTAGACACCATATATTTT	CASSAPVDTIYF